This entry concerns a single TCR beta chain. Its specificity is not known. This entry comes from a study of identifying expanded T cells in peripheral blood. Broader study findings: Roughly 2-week clone count variance significantly increased as total template count grew. About 1.3 clones differed between technical replicates, versus approximately 16 and 19 over time.

The CDR3 runs to 16 residues. Germline lookup yields CDR1 SGHDN and CDR2 FVKESK. V lost 4 bases to trimming and J lost 2 bases; unmatched junction nucleotides: 3. Healthy donors had no documented immune events, such as infections, while sampled. The protocol was immunoSEQ multiplex PCR, while the TCRdb copy is restricted to in-frame clones and leaves out a portion. The table has 100,000 to 110,000 clones, 88% seen once; the top ten hold less than 7%. The TCR originated in a person between 18 and 75 years old in good health. The V call is TRBV14, the J call TRBJ2-3; 13 nucleotides match TRBD2. What was sequenced was blood. The CDR3 is CASSRTSGGFTDTQYF. CDR3 coding DNA: TGTGCCAGCAGCCGGACTAGCGGGGGTTTCACAGATACGCAGTATTTT. The variable domain in full, with the rest retrieved from reference TRBV14 and TRBJ2-3, is EAGVTQFPSHSVIEKGQTVTLRCDPISGHDNLYWYRRVMGKEIKFLLHFVKESKQDESGMPNNRFLAERTGGTYSTLKVQPAELEDSGVYFCASSRTSGGFTDTQYFGPGTRLTVL.